Below, 14 T cell receptor beta chains from the same sample are listed, as sequenced in a study of blood T cells in healthy people across ages. The authors ran a second PCR of 7 to 11 cycles using a sample-barcoded 5' primer and a J-beta primer mix. TCRdb reprocessed the 5' RACE reads with MiXCR, giving one entry per CDR3 protein. The profile shows hundreds of thousands of distinct CDR3 sequences, around 54% of them singletons. The specimen sequenced was blood. The receptors were gathered from a man aged 60 to 69 in good health.

In regard to this clonotype: Germline and junction disagree at one end, which may indicate a read error. The CDR3 nucleotides are TGCGCCAGCAGTCCCTCTCCCGGGACAGGGGGCGTCGAGCAGTACTTC. Translating it yields CASSPSPGTGGVEQYF. The chain recombines TRBV6-6 with TRBJ2-7; the match to TRBD1 covers 12 bases. CDR1 is MNHNY, CDR2 SVGAGI, per germline (reference sequence). This CDR3 region has 16 residues.

The sample holds a few counts of this clonotype. The rearrangement uses TRBV18 and TRBJ2-4; D might be TRBD2 (5 bases). Trimming took off 3 bases at V and 13 bases at J, with 16 bases between the two ends. CDR1 and CDR2 (germline): KGHSH, LQKENI. CDR3 length: 13 amino acids. The CDR3 DNA follows: TGTGCCAGCTCACCCGAGATTGCTGGGGAGCAGTACTTC. It is translated as CASSPEIAGEQYF.

V gene TRBV25-1 combines with J gene TRBJ1-2, with D tentatively TRBD1 (5 bases). V lost 1 base, J lost 4 bases, and 10 bases lay in between. CDR1 is MGHDK and CDR2 is SYGVNS in the germline V gene. CDR3 length equals 14 residues. This chain's CDR3 is CASSELTAFYGYTF. The CDR3 nucleotides are TGTGCCAGCAGTGAATTGACAGCCTTCTATGGCTACACCTTC.

This clonotype was seen only a few times. This sequence joins TRBV29-1 and TRBJ2-1; either TRBD1 or TRBD2 may supply D (6 bases each). Germline lookup yields CDR1 SQVTM and CDR2 ANQGSEA. The length of the CDR3 is 15 residues. Trimming shortened V by 3 bases and J by 7 bases, and 19 bases separated the two germline ends. This CDR3 is CSVEAGGIRMNEQFF. The CDR3 DNA reads TGCAGCGTTGAGGCCGGGGGCATAAGAATGAATGAGCAGTTCTTC.

This clonotype was detected a few times. The gene calls are TRBV29-1 and TRBJ2-1, with 9 bases lining up with TRBD1. The V and J ends lost 4 bases and 8 bases, in that order; junction bases with no gene match: 9. CDR3 length: 14 amino acids. The germline V gene encodes CDR1 SQVTM and CDR2 ANQGSEA. The CDR3 loop is CSVAIGTGNHEQFF. In nucleotides, the CDR3 is TGCAGCGTTGCGATAGGGACAGGGAACCATGAGCAGTTCTTC.

This chain joins TRBV12-3 or TRBV12-4 and TRBJ1-2, with 7 bases that match TRBD1. The CDR3 has 15 residues. Losses at the gene ends were 1 base for V and 7 bases for J; bases not matched to a gene: 9. CDR3 residues: CASSLVDRLGRGYTF. CDR3 coding DNA: TGTGCCAGCAGTTTAGTGGACAGGCTTGGACGTGGCTACACCTTC.

The gene calls are TRBV6-2 or TRBV6-3 and TRBJ2-3; no clear D. CDR1 is MNHEY and CDR2 is SVGEGT in the germline V gene. The CDR3 consists of 15 residues. With 1 base removed from V and 0 bases from J, the gap between germline ends came to 8 bases. The CDR3 sequence: CASSYWGTSTDTQYF. The CDR3, as DNA: TGTGCCAGCAGTTACTGGGGTACTAGCACAGATACGCAGTATTTT.

The rearrangement joins TRBV20-1 to TRBJ2-4, with a tentative D call TRBD1 (6 bases). The CDR3 runs to 14 residues. Per germline, CDR1 DFQATT and CDR2 SNEGSKA (reference sequence). V lost 5 bases and J lost 0, with 11 bases in between. CDR3 residues: CSAFRTVAKNIQYF. The CDR3 DNA follows: TGCAGTGCTTTCCGGACAGTAGCCAAAAACATTCAGTACTTC.

This clonotype turned up a few times. This sequence joins TRBV7-2 and TRBJ1-2; 9 nucleotides line up with TRBD1. Germline CDR1 and CDR2: SGHTA and FQGNSA. The CDR3 spans 16 residues. V dropped 5 bases and J dropped 2; count of bases not matched to a gene: 9. The CDR3 loop is CASSLAGTGWNYGYTF. In DNA, the CDR3 is TGTGCCAGCAGCCTTGCCGGGACAGGGTGGAACTATGGCTACACCTTC.

The V and J genes are TRBV3-1 and TRBJ2-3; 10 bases are shared with TRBD1. CDR1 and CDR2 from the germline V gene are LGHDT and YNNKEL (reference sequence). The V gene end was trimmed by 6 bases and the J gene end by 4 bases; junction bases not matched to a gene: 10. The CDR3 is 16 residues long. This CDR3 is CASSRSGTGEADTQYF. For the CDR3, the DNA is TGTGCCAGCAGTCGGTCCGGGACAGGGGAGGCAGATACGCAGTATTTT.

DNA of the CDR3: TGTGCCAGCAGTGAATTCAGGGGACTAGCGGGGGAGACCCAGTACTTC. It encodes CASSEFRGLAGETQYF. The chain couples TRBV25-1 to TRBJ2-5; 13 nucleotides match TRBD2. V shed 1 base and J 5 bases; nucleotides not matched to a gene: 4. Germline values: CDR1 MGHDK, CDR2 SYGVNS. The CDR3 consists of 16 residues.

V gene TRBV6-5 combines with J gene TRBJ1-2, with TRBD1 matching 7 bases. V lost 6 bases and J lost 6; bases outside the gene matches: 7. Germline values: CDR1 MNHEY, CDR2 SVGAGI. CDR3 size: 13 residues. The CDR3 reads CASRRGGVDGYTF. The CDR3 DNA reads TGTGCCAGCAGGAGAGGGGGCGTGGATGGCTACACCTTC.

This sequence joins TRBV5-1 and TRBJ1-2; 7 nucleotides match TRBD1. CDR1 is SGHRS, CDR2 YFSETQ, per germline. Trimming cost V 4 bases and J 4 bases; bases outside gene matches: 7. This CDR3 spans 14 amino acids. The CDR3 here is CASSPEQGIYGYTF. CDR3 bases: TGCGCCAGCAGCCCCGAACAGGGGATCTATGGCTACACCTTC.

This sequence joins TRBV4-1 and TRBJ2-1, with D perhaps given as TRBD1 or TRBD2 (6 bases each). Deletions cut 2 bases from V and 4 bases from J, with 15 bases between. This CDR3 contains 16 residues. From germline, CDR1 is MGHRA and CDR2 YSYEKL. For the CDR3, the DNA is TGCGCCAGCAGCCAAACATCGGGGGCGAGGTACAATGAGCAGTTCTTC. Protein: CASSQTSGARYNEQFF.